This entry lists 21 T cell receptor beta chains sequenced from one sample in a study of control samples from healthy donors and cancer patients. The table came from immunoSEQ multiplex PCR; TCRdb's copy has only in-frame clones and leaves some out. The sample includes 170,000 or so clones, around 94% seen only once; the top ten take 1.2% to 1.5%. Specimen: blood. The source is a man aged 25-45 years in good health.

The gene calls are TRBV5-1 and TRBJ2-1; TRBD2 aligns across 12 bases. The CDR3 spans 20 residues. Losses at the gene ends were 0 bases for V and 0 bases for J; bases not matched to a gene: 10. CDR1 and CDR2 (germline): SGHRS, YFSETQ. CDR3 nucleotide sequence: TGCGCCAGCAGCTTGGAGGTTGGGACTAGCGGGTTCAGCTCCTACAATGAGCAGTTCTTC. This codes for CASSLEVGTSGFSSYNEQFF.

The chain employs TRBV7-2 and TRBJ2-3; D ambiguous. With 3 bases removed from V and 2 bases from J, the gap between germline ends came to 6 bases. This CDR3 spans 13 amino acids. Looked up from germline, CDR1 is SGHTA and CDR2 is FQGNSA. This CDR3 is CASSFTFTDTQYF. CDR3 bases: TGTGCCAGCAGCTTCACGTTCACAGATACGCAGTATTTT.

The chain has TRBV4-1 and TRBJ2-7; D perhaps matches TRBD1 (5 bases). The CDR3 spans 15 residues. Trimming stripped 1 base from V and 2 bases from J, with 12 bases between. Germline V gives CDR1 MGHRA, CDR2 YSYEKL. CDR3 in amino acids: CASSQGVVGPYEQYF. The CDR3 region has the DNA TGCGCCAGCAGCCAAGGGGTCGTGGGGCCCTACGAGCAGTACTTC.

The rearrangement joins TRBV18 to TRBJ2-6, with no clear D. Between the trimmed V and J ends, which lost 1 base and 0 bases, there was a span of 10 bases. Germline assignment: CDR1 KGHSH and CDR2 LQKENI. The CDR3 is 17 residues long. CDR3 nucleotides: TGTGCCAGCTCACCACTGGGAACCGGCTCTGGGGCCAACGTCCTGACTTTC. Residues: CASSPLGTGSGANVLTF.

The CDR3 here is CASSSSGQGIKAQHF. CDR3 sequence (DNA): TGTGCCAGTAGTTCCTCGGGACAGGGAATAAAGGCCCAGCATTTT. The chain links TRBV19 to TRBJ1-5, with 9 bases aligning to TRBD1. Trimming removed 5 bases from V and 11 bases from J; junction bases left unmatched: 13. The CDR3 has 15 residues. Germline lookup yields CDR1 LNHDA and CDR2 SQIVND (reference sequence).

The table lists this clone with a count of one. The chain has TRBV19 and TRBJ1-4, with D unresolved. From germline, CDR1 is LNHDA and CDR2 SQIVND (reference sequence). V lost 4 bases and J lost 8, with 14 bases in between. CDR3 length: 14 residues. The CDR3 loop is CASSNLDLGEKLFF. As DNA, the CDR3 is TGTGCCAGTAGTAACCTGGACTTAGGGGAAAAACTGTTTTTT.

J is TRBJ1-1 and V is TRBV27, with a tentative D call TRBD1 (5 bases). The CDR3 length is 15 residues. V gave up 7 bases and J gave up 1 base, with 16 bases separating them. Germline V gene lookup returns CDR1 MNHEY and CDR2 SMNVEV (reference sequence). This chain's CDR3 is CASTVAGQKNTEAFF. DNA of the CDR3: TGTGCCAGCACTGTAGCCGGACAAAAGAACACTGAAGCTTTCTTT.

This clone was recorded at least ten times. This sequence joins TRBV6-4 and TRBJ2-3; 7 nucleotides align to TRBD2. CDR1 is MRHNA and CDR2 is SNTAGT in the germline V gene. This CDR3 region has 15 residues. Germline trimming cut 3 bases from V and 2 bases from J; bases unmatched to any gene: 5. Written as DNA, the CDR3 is TGTGCCAGCAGTGATGGTAGCGGGCCCACAGATACGCAGTATTTT. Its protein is CASSDGSGPTDTQYF.

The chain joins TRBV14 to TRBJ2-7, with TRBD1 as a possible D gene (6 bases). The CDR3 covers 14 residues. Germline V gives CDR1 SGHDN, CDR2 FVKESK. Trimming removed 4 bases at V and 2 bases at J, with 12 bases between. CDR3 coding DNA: TGTGCCAGCAGCCGCGGACAGTCCGCCTACGAGCAGTACTTC. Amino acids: CASSRGQSAYEQYF. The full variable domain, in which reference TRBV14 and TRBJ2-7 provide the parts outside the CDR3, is EAGVTQFPSHSVIEKGQTVTLRCDPISGHDNLYWYRRVMGKEIKFLLHFVKESKQDESGMPNNRFLAERTGGTYSTLKVQPAELEDSGVYFCASSRGQSAYEQYFGPGTRLTVT.

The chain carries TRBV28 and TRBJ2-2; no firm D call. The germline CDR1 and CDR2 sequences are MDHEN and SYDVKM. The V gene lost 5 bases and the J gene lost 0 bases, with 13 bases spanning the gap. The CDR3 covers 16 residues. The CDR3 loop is CASSPRGLSNTGELFF. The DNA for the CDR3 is TGTGCCAGCAGTCCCAGAGGTCTATCGAACACCGGGGAGCTGTTTTTT.

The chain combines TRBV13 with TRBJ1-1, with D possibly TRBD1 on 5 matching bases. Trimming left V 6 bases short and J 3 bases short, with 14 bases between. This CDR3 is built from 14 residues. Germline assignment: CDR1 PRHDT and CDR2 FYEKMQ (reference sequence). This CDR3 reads CASSFIGQDTEAFF. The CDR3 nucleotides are TGTGCCAGCAGTTTTATCGGACAAGACACTGAAGCTTTCTTT. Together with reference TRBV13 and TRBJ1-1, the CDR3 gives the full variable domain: AAGVIQSPRHLIKEKRETATLKCYPIPRHDTVYWYQQGPGQDPQFLISFYEKMQSDKGSIPDRFSAQQFSDYHSELNMSSLELGDSALYFCASSFIGQDTEAFFGQGTRLTVV.

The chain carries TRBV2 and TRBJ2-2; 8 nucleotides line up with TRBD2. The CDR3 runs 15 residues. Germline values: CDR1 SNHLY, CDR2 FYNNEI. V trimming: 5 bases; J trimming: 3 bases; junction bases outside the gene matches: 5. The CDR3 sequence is CASSSTSGDTGELFF. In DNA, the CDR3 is TGTGCCAGCAGTTCAACTAGCGGAGACACCGGGGAGCTGTTTTTT. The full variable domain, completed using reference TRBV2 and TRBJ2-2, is EPEVTQTPSHQVTQMGQEVILRCVPISNHLYFYWYRQILGQKVEFLVSFYNNEISEKSEIFDDQFSVERPDGSNFTLKIRSTKLEDSAMYFCASSSTSGDTGELFFGEGSRLTVL.

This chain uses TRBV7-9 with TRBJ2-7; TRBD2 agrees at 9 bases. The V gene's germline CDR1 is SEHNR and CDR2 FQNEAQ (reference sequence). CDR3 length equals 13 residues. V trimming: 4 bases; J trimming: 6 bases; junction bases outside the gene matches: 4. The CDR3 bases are TGTGCCAGCAGCTCGGGACTAGCCACCGAGCAGTACTTC. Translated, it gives CASSSGLATEQYF.

CDR3 bases: TGTGCCAGCAGCTTATGGGACCCGGGACTAGCGGGATGGAATGAGCAGTTCTTC. Translation: CASSLWDPGLAGWNEQFF. The V and J genes are TRBV7-6 and TRBJ2-1, with TRBD2 matching 13 bases. Germline lookup yields CDR1 SGHVS and CDR2 FNYEAQ. The CDR3 contains 18 residues. Trimming cost V 2 bases and J 7 bases; bases outside gene matches: 11.

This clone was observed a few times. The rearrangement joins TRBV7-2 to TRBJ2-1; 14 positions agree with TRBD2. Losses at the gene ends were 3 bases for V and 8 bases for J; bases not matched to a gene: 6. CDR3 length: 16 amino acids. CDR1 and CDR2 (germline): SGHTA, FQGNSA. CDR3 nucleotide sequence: TGTGCCAGCAGCTTCGGGACTAGCGGGAGAGTGGATGAGCAGTTCTTC. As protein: CASSFGTSGRVDEQFF.

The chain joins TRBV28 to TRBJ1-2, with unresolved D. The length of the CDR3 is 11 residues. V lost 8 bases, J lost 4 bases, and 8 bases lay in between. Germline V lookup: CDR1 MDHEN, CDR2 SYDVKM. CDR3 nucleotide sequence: TGTGCCAGCCGTACTCCCTATGGCTACACCTTC. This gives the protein CASRTPYGYTF.

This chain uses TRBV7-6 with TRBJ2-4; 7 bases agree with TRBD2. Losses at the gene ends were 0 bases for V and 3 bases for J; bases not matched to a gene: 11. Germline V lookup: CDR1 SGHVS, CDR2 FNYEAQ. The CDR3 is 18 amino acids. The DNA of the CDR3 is TGTGCCAGCAGCTTAGCGGGGGGGATCGGGATGGGCAAAAACATTCAGTACTTC. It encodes CASSLAGGIGMGKNIQYF.

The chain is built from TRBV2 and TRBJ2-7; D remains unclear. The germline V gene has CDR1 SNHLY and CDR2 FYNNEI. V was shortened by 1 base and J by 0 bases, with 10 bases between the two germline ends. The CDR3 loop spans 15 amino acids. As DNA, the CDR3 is TGTGCCAGCAGTGAAGGGCTGTTGATCTCCTACGAGCAGTACTTC. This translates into CASSEGLLISYEQYF.

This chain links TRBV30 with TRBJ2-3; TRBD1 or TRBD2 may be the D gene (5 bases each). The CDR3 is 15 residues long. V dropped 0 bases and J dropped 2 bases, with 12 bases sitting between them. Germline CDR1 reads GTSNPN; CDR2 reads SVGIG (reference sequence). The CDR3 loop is CAWSVGEYPTDTQYF. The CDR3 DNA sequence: TGTGCCTGGAGTGTGGGGGAATACCCCACAGATACGCAGTATTTT.

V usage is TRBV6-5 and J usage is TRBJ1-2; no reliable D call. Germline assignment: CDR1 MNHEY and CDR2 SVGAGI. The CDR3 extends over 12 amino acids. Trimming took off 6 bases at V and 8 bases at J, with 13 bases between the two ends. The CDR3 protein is CASSGPSAGYTF. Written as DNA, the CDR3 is TGTGCCAGCAGCGGGCCTAGCGCCGGCTACACCTTC.

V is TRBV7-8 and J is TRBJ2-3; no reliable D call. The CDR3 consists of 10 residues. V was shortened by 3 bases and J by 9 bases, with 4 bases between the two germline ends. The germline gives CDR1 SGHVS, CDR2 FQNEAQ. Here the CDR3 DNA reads TGTGCCAGCAGCTTGAACACGCAGTATTTT. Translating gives CASSLNTQYF.